This T cell receptor beta chain was recovered during a study of blood T cell repertoires in COVID-19. Measured with immunoSEQ multiplex PCR; TCRdb has only the in-frame clones, and not every one. Of 50,000 to 65,000 clones in the sample, 90% to 95% were seen once. Germline CDR1 is SGDLS and CDR2 is YYNGEE. V was pared by 4 bases and J by 5 bases, with 10 bases between. This CDR3 spans 14 amino acids. This clone was seen only once. What was sequenced was peripheral blood. The sequence derives from a man aged 45-65 years with active COVID-19. The gene calls are TRBV9 and TRBJ1-6, with TRBD1 as a possible D gene (6 bases). CDR3 in amino acids: CASSNTGNNSPLHF. As DNA, the CDR3 is TGTGCCAGCAGCAACACAGGGAATAATTCACCCCTCCACTTT.